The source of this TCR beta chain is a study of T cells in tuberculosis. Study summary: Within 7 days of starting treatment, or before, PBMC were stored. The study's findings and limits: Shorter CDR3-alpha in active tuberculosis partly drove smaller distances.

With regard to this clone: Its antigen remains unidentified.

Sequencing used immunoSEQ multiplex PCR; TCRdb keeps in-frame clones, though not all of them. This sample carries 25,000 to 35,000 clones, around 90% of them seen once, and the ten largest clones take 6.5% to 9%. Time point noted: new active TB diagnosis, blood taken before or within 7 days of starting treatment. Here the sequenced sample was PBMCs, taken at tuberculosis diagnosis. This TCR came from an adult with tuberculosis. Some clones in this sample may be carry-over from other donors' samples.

CDR3 sequence (DNA): TGTGCCAGTAGTATAGTTCAGGGGGCAAGTCAGCCCCAGCATTTT. Its translation: CASSIVQGASQPQHF. J is TRBJ1-5 and V is TRBV19, with TRBD1 matching 8 bases. V dropped 1 base and J dropped 6; count of bases not matched to a gene: 5. The CDR3 loop spans 15 amino acids. The V gene's germline CDR1 is LNHDA and CDR2 SQIVND (reference sequence).